A single sample is the source of the 20 T cell receptor beta chains below, sequenced in a study of technical replicates of blood from several donors. Here immunoSEQ multiplex PCR was the method, and the copy in TCRdb shows in-frame clones only, minus some. The table lists roughly 60,000 clones, about 86% of them singletons. Sequencing was performed on PBMCs. The source of these receptors is a human donor in good health. Some clones in this sample may be carry-over from other donors' samples.

V gene TRBV7-9 combines with J gene TRBJ1-6, with 8 bases that match TRBD1. With 2 bases clipped from V and 5 bases from J, the junction kept 8 bases outside the gene matches. CDR1 and CDR2 (germline): SEHNR, FQNEAQ (reference sequence). The CDR3 contains 17 residues. This CDR3 reads CASSLLGTGRDNSPLHF. The CDR3 DNA reads TGTGCCAGCAGCTTACTGGGGACAGGACGGGATAATTCACCCCTCCACTTT.

This clone was observed a single time. The chain joins TRBV7-9 to TRBJ2-7; D is unresolved. The germline gives CDR1 SEHNR, CDR2 FQNEAQ (reference sequence). The CDR3 is made up of 15 amino acids. V was cut by 1 base and J by 6 bases, with 16 bases left in between. The CDR3 DNA follows: TGTGCCAGCAGCTTAGGGGCGTCAGAAGGTTCCGAGCAGTACTTC. This sequence encodes CASSLGASEGSEQYF.

The chain is built from TRBV5-1 and TRBJ2-5; unclear D gene. Germline-derived CDR1 and CDR2 are SGHRS and YFSETQ. Trimming pared 5 bases from V and 3 bases from J, leaving 14 bases between. There are 14 residues in the CDR3. The CDR3 DNA reads TGCGCCAGCAGTTCCTCTTCGGTAGAAGAGACCCAGTACTTC. Translating it yields CASSSSSVEETQYF.

The gene calls are TRBV7-3 and TRBJ2-1, with 9 bases fitting TRBD1. Germline CDR1 reads SGHTA; CDR2 reads FQGTGA. This CDR3 has 14 residues. V lost 3 bases and J lost 5; bases outside the gene matches: 2. The CDR3 is CASSLGQGHNEQFF. In nucleotides, the CDR3 is TGTGCCAGCAGCTTGGGACAGGGCCACAATGAGCAGTTCTTC.

The rearrangement links TRBV6-4 to TRBJ2-1; 12 positions agree with TRBD2. V was clipped by 3 bases and J by 9 bases; unmatched bases: 6. The length of the CDR3 is 15 residues. The V gene's germline CDR1 is MRHNA and CDR2 SNTAGT. Here the CDR3 reads CASSETSGGSSEQFF. As DNA, the CDR3 is TGTGCCAGCAGTGAGACTAGCGGGGGTTCGAGTGAGCAGTTCTTC.

Details on this clone: Distinct nucleotide sequences in the sample also encode this CDR3. The genes are TRBV19 and TRBJ1-6; D gene ambiguous. V was pared by 5 bases and J by 0 bases, with 5 bases between. The V gene's germline CDR1 is LNHDA and CDR2 SQIVND (reference sequence). The CDR3 has 14 amino acids. CDR3 sequence (DNA): TGTGCCAGTAGTCTGAGCTCCTATAATTCACCCCTCCACTTT. Its translation: CASSLSSYNSPLHF.

This clone was counted a single time. This chain joins TRBV9 and TRBJ2-5; TRBD2 matches at 8 bases. CDR1 and CDR2 from the germline V gene are SGDLS and YYNGEE. Trimming removed 3 bases from V and 5 bases from J; junction bases left unmatched: 15. The CDR3 sequence is 17 residues long. In DNA, the CDR3 is TGTGCCAGCAGCGGCCGGGCTAGCGGGCCTCTCGGGGAGACCCAGTACTTC. Its protein product is CASSGRASGPLGETQYF.

The chain is built from TRBV6-5 and TRBJ1-6; 9 bases agree with TRBD1. CDR3 length: 15 amino acids. From germline, CDR1 is MNHEY and CDR2 SVGAGI. V trimming: 5 bases; J trimming: 5 bases; junction bases outside the gene matches: 4. This CDR3 reads CASSPQGAHNSPLHF. In DNA, the CDR3 is TGTGCCAGCAGTCCACAGGGGGCCCATAATTCACCCCTCCACTTT.

The V call is TRBV9, the J call TRBJ2-5; TRBD2 is a possible D gene (7 bases). V was cut by 4 bases and J by 4 bases, with 20 bases left in between. CDR1 SGDLS and CDR2 YYNGEE come from the germline V gene. The CDR3 length is 16 residues. DNA for the CDR3: TGTGCCAGCAGCCCGAGGGGGGGTCATGAAGGAGAGACCCAGTACTTC. This codes for CASSPRGGHEGETQYF. Supplemented by reference TRBV9 and TRBJ2-5, the full variable domain reads DSGVTQTPKHLITATGQRVTLRCSPRSGDLSVYWYQQSLDQGLQFLIQYYNGEERAKGNILERFSAQQFPDLHSELNLSSLELGDSALYFCASSPRGGHEGETQYFGPGTRLLVL.

As concerns this clone: The germline gene is not matched at one end of the junction; a read error may be the cause. This rearrangement joins TRBV7-9 to TRBJ2-1, with TRBD2 matching 10 bases. CDR1 is SEHNR, CDR2 FQNEAQ, per germline (reference sequence). CDR3 length: 15 amino acids. The CDR3 here is CASTLAGGVNNEQFF. For the CDR3, the DNA is TGTGCCAGCACCTTAGCGGGAGGCGTTAACAATGAGCAGTTCTTC.

The chain links TRBV27 to TRBJ1-1; 7 bases are shared with TRBD1. Germline CDR1 MNHEY, CDR2 SMNVEV (reference sequence). With 6 bases clipped from V and 5 bases from J, the junction kept 12 bases outside the gene matches. CDR3 size: 15 residues. The CDR3 here is CASSKFSQGDTEAFF. The CDR3 DNA is TGTGCCAGCAGCAAATTTAGCCAGGGGGATACTGAAGCTTTCTTT.

The J gene is TRBJ2-5, the V gene TRBV7-2; D possibly corresponds to TRBD1 (5 bases). The V gene's germline CDR1 is SGHTA and CDR2 FQGNSA. Trimming stripped 2 bases from V and 2 bases from J, with 12 bases between. The CDR3 spans 15 residues. CDR3 sequence (DNA): TGTGCCAGCAGCTTATTCCCACAGGCACAAGAGACCCAGTACTTC. Translating gives CASSLFPQAQETQYF.

The rearrangement uses TRBV11-2 and TRBJ2-2; 7 positions agree with TRBD1. Losses at the gene ends were 5 bases for V and 6 bases for J; bases not matched to a gene: 6. The CDR3 totals 14 residues. CDR1 and CDR2 (germline): SGHAT, FQNNGV. CDR3 sequence: CASSGGQAAGELFF. The CDR3 DNA follows: TGTGCCAGCAGCGGAGGACAGGCCGCCGGGGAGCTGTTTTTT.

This clone was picked up one time. This chain uses TRBV9 with TRBJ1-2; unclear D gene. Germline values: CDR1 SGDLS, CDR2 YYNGEE. The CDR3 consists of 13 residues. V was cut by 4 bases and J by 2 bases, with 9 bases left in between. The CDR3 reads CASSKTENYGYTF. In DNA, the CDR3 is TGTGCCAGCAGCAAAACAGAGAACTATGGCTACACCTTC.

The chain combines TRBV11-2 with TRBJ2-1, with TRBD2 matching 8 bases. Germline lookup yields CDR1 SGHAT and CDR2 FQNNGV. This CDR3 region has 16 residues. The ends lost 2 bases at V and 4 bases at J; junction bases unmatched: 7. CDR3 nucleotide sequence: TGTGCCAGCAGCTTACGAGCGGGGGCCCAATACAATGAGCAGTTCTTC. It codes for CASSLRAGAQYNEQFF.

This chain links TRBV7-2 with TRBJ1-2; no clear D gene. Trimming removed 2 bases at V and 3 bases at J, with 7 bases between. The CDR3 is made up of 13 amino acids. In germline, CDR1 is SGHTA, CDR2 FQGNSA. The DNA of the CDR3 is TGTGCCAGCAGCTTACAACGGGACTATGGCTACACCTTC. This encodes CASSLQRDYGYTF.

The genes are TRBV19 and TRBJ1-6; 9 nucleotides line up with TRBD1. The V and J ends lost 8 bases and 1 base, in that order; junction bases with no gene match: 6. The CDR3 is made up of 16 amino acids. CDR1 and CDR2 (germline): LNHDA, SQIVND (reference sequence). The CDR3 DNA is TGTGCCAGTCAGGACAGGGGCGGGTCCTATAATTCACCCCTCCACTTT. This codes for CASQDRGGSYNSPLHF.

The chain employs TRBV27 and TRBJ2-7; 13 bases are shared with TRBD2. Germline assignment: CDR1 MNHEY and CDR2 SMNVEV (reference sequence). The trim removed 7 bases at V and 5 bases at J, leaving 5 bases unmatched. The CDR3 covers 14 residues. CDR3 DNA: TGTGCCAGCAAGCTAGGACTAGCGGGGGACGAGCAGTACTTC. Translated: CASKLGLAGDEQYF.

This chain joins TRBV2 and TRBJ2-2; D is unresolved. CDR3 size: 13 residues. V lost 7 bases, J lost 7 bases, and 13 bases lay in between. Germline V lookup: CDR1 SNHLY, CDR2 FYNNEI. DNA for the CDR3: TGTGCCAGCATGGAAGACACGAACGGGGAGCTGTTTTTT. This gives the protein CASMEDTNGELFF.

The V gene is TRBV28, the J gene TRBJ1-5; the D gene is possibly TRBD1 (6 bases). With 5 bases removed from V and 7 bases from J, the gap between germline ends came to 15 bases. Looked up from germline, CDR1 is MDHEN and CDR2 is SYDVKM. The CDR3 has 14 amino acids. CDR3 sequence (DNA): TGTGCCAGCAGTCCACCTGACAGGTACCAGCCCCAGCATTTT. The encoded protein is CASSPPDRYQPQHF.